The 21 T cell receptor beta chains below all came from one sample that was sequenced in a study of CD8 T cells in Susac syndrome. Random hexamers primed reverse transcription of roughly 0.5 to 1 ug RNA. TCRdb ran MiXCR on the immunoSEQ multiplex PCR reads and lists one entry per CDR3 protein. This table has more than 110,000 distinct CDR3 sequences, about 94% appearing once. Sample: CD8+ T cells from PBMCs. The origin of the receptors is a human donor in good health.

The chain couples TRBV9 to TRBJ2-2; a weak D match, TRBD1 (6 bases). The CDR3 runs to 15 residues. V was shortened by 0 bases and J by 7 bases, with 13 bases between the two germline ends. CDR1 and CDR2 (germline): SGDLS, YYNGEE. CDR3 in DNA: TGTGCCAGCAGCGTAGAAGTGGGGGCGGACGGGGAGCTGTTTTTT. Protein: CASSVEVGADGELFF.

This clonotype has a handful of counts. CDR3 sequence (DNA): TGTGCCAGCAGTAGGACAGGAATGAACACTGAAGCTTTCTTT. Translation: CASSRTGMNTEAFF. The chain is built from TRBV11-3 and TRBJ1-1, with TRBD1 identical over 7 bases. The germline V gene encodes CDR1 SGHNT and CDR2 YENEEA. J gave up 0 bases and V 6 bases, and 4 bases lay outside the gene matches. The CDR3 has 14 amino acids.

V and J are TRBV5-1 and TRBJ2-1; TRBD2 agrees at 13 bases. CDR1 is SGHRS, CDR2 YFSETQ, per germline. This CDR3 contains 17 residues. Losses at the gene ends were 4 bases for V and 1 base for J; bases not matched to a gene: 5. CDR3 sequence (DNA): TGCGCCAGCAGCCGGACTAGCGGGAGAGCTTCCTACAATGAGCAGTTCTTC. It codes for CASSRTSGRASYNEQFF. Full variable domain (outside the CDR3, taken from reference TRBV5-1 and TRBJ2-1): KAGVTQTPRYLIKTRGQQVTLSCSPISGHRSVSWYQQTPGQGLQFLFEYFSETQRNKGNFPGRFSGRQFSNSRSEMNVSTLELGDSALYLCASSRTSGRASYNEQFFGPGTRLTVL.

The V gene is TRBV7-2, the J gene TRBJ2-3; D remains unclear. The CDR3 is 16 residues long. Germline V gene lookup returns CDR1 SGHTA and CDR2 FQGNSA. The ends were cut back, 5 bases at V and 0 bases at J, with 15 bases in the middle. The DNA for the CDR3 is TGTGCCAGCAGCCGGCAGGAAAGTTGGAGCACAGATACGCAGTATTTT. Its translation is CASSRQESWSTDTQYF.

The genes are TRBV4-1 and TRBJ2-3, with no clear D. The V gene's germline CDR1 is MGHRA and CDR2 YSYEKL. CDR3 size: 14 residues. The V end lost 4 bases, the J end lost 2 bases, and 10 bases lay between the germline ends. CDR3 in amino acids: CASSPSTPTDTQYF. Here the CDR3 DNA reads TGCGCCAGCAGCCCCTCAACACCCACAGATACGCAGTATTTT.

The V and J genes are TRBV29-1 and TRBJ2-1; D ambiguous. V gave up 7 bases and J gave up 6 bases, with 7 bases separating them. The CDR3 covers 10 residues. Germline lookup yields CDR1 SQVTM and CDR2 ANQGSEA. CDR3 DNA sequence: TGCAGCGATGACACCAATGAGCAGTTCTTC. Its translation is CSDDTNEQFF.

The chain links TRBV20-1 to TRBJ2-5, with D unresolved. Between the trimmed V and J ends, which lost 3 bases and 0 bases, there was a span of 14 bases. The CDR3 has 15 residues. Germline CDR1 DFQATT, CDR2 SNEGSKA (reference sequence). The CDR3, as DNA: TGCAGTGCTAGTAGCCCCTACCGCCACCAAGAGACCCAGTACTTC. It is translated as CSASSPYRHQETQYF.

This chain uses TRBV13 with TRBJ1-1, with D perhaps matching TRBD1 (5 bases). CDR1 and CDR2 from the germline V gene are PRHDT and FYEKMQ (reference sequence). V was clipped by 3 bases and J by 1 base, with 9 bases between them. This CDR3 is built from 14 residues. The CDR3 coding sequence is TGTGCCAGCAGCTTGGGACGGCGGAACACTGAAGCTTTCTTT. Translating gives CASSLGRRNTEAFF.

This sequence joins TRBV4-3 and TRBJ2-2; 7 positions agree with TRBD1. Germline CDR1 and CDR2: LGHNA and YSLEER. CDR3 length: 15 residues. J gave up 5 bases and V 8 bases, and 11 bases lay outside the gene matches. This chain's CDR3 is CASQRGLRGTGELFF. As DNA, the CDR3 is TGCGCCAGCCAACGAGGACTCAGGGGGACCGGGGAGCTGTTTTTT.

The CDR3 nucleotides are TGTGCCTGGAGTGCCGGGAGGGTCACCGGGGAGCTGTTTTTT. It encodes CAWSAGRVTGELFF. The rearrangement uses TRBV30 and TRBJ2-2, with 8 bases lining up with TRBD2. In germline, CDR1 is GTSNPN, CDR2 SVGIG (reference sequence). V shed 1 base, J shed 4 bases, and the junction held 2 bases outside the gene matches. The CDR3 is 14 amino acids.

As DNA, the CDR3 is TGCGCCAGCAGCCATCACCGGGACAGGGGAGTTGGCTACACCTTC. Translation: CASSHHRDRGVGYTF. This chain uses TRBV4-3 with TRBJ1-2; 10 nucleotides align to TRBD1. This CDR3 has 15 residues. Looked up from germline, CDR1 is LGHNA and CDR2 is YSLEER. V shed 3 bases, J shed 7 bases, and the junction held 8 bases outside the gene matches.

This clonotype appeared once. The rearrangement uses TRBV27 and TRBJ2-3; a weak D match, TRBD2 (6 bases). The V end lost 6 bases, the J end lost 4 bases, and 20 bases lay between the germline ends. The CDR3 runs 16 residues. Germline V gene data show CDR1 as MNHEY and CDR2 as SMNVEV (reference sequence). CDR3 bases: TGTGCCAGCAGGCCCCACGGGGGACTGGTCTCAGATACGCAGTATTTT. It is translated as CASRPHGGLVSDTQYF.

This chain links TRBV4-2 with TRBJ1-1; D gene uncertain. This CDR3 has 12 amino acids. The V gene's germline CDR1 is LGHNA and CDR2 YNFKEQ. The V end was cut by 1 base, the J end by 7 bases, with 7 bases between. As DNA, the CDR3 is TGTGCCAGCAGCCAAGCATACAGTGAAGCTTTCTTT. This sequence encodes CASSQAYSEAFF.

The chain recombines TRBV7-9 with TRBJ1-1; a possible D gene is TRBD1 (5 bases). Germline-derived CDR1 and CDR2 are SEHNR and FQNEAQ (reference sequence). The CDR3 runs to 15 residues. The V end lost 1 base, the J end lost 5 bases, and 14 bases lay between the germline ends. The CDR3 DNA is TGTGCCAGCAGCTTAGGGACAACCACGGGGACTGAAGCTTTCTTT. This encodes CASSLGTTTGTEAFF.

This chain links TRBV19 with TRBJ2-3; a possible D gene is TRBD2 (7 bases). Trimming took off 5 bases at V and 6 bases at J, with 15 bases between the two ends. The CDR3 sequence is 14 residues long. Per germline, CDR1 LNHDA and CDR2 SQIVND (reference sequence). The CDR3 here is CASSWGGTGDTQYF. CDR3 in DNA: TGTGCCAGTAGTTGGGGGGGCACGGGGGATACGCAGTATTTT.

V is TRBV14 and J is TRBJ2-5; 9 bases align to TRBD2. The junction had 7 bases not matched to a gene; V was cut back by 0 bases and J by 5 bases. The CDR3 spans 16 residues. The germline V gene encodes CDR1 SGHDN and CDR2 FVKESK. The CDR3 sequence is CASSQDQREELETQYF. In nucleotides, the CDR3 is TGTGCCAGCAGCCAAGACCAGCGGGAGGAGCTGGAGACCCAGTACTTC.

The rearrangement joins TRBV7-8 to TRBJ2-5; weak D call: TRBD2 (5 bases). In germline, CDR1 is SGHVS, CDR2 FQNEAQ. V gave up 0 bases and J gave up 5 bases, with 16 bases separating them. The CDR3 spans 16 residues. CDR3 bases: TGTGCCAGCAGCTTAGCCGGGGATGGGTTCTTCGAGACCCAGTACTTC. Translated: CASSLAGDGFFETQYF.

The chain couples TRBV6-2 or TRBV6-3 to TRBJ2-7; D is unclear. V dropped 2 bases and J dropped 7 bases, with 6 bases sitting between them. Germline CDR1 MNHEY, CDR2 SVGEGT. This CDR3 spans 11 amino acids. The CDR3 DNA reads as TGTGCCAGCAGTTACGGGTGGGAGCAGTACTTC. This translates into CASSYGWEQYF.

V gene TRBV7-6 combines with J gene TRBJ2-1; possibly TRBD1 for D (6 bases). V lost 5 bases and J lost 7, with 18 bases in between. The germline CDR1 and CDR2 sequences are SGHVS and FNYEAQ. This CDR3 spans 15 amino acids. The CDR3 nucleotides are TGTGCCAGCAGCGCTTCCGGGACACCCGGAAATGAGCAGTTCTTC. This sequence encodes CASSASGTPGNEQFF.

The rearrangement links TRBV7-9 to TRBJ2-1; TRBD2 matches 10 bases. V trimming: 4 bases; J trimming: 9 bases; junction bases outside the gene matches: 6. This CDR3 is 14 amino acids long. Germline CDR1 and CDR2: SEHNR and FQNEAQ (reference sequence). DNA for the CDR3: TGTGCCAGCAGCTCATTAGCGGGAGGTGTTGAGCAGTTCTTC. It encodes CASSSLAGGVEQFF. The whole variable domain, remainder taken from reference TRBV7-9 and TRBJ2-1, is DTGVSQNPRHKITKRGQNVTFRCDPISEHNRLYWYRQTLGQGPEFLTYFQNEAQLEKSRLLSDRFSAERPKGSFSTLEIQRTEQGDSAMYLCASSSLAGGVEQFFGPGTRLTVL.

This clonotype was counted a few times. The rearrangement joins TRBV27 to TRBJ2-5; D ambiguous. V gave up 2 bases and J gave up 5 bases, with 9 bases separating them. Per the germline V gene, CDR1 is MNHEY and CDR2 is SMNVEV (reference sequence). The CDR3 runs to 13 residues. This CDR3 is CASSLVSGETQYF. The CDR3, as DNA: TGTGCCAGCAGTTTAGTCAGTGGGGAGACCCAGTACTTC.